Listed below are T cell receptor beta chains from one sample, sequenced in a study of T-cell reconstitution after alpha-beta-depleted transplantation in children. TCRdb ran MiXCR on the PCR reads and lists one entry per CDR3 protein. This table holds roughly 670,000 distinct CDR3 sequences, around 13% found once. The source material was PBMCs, sampled before TCRalphabeta/CD19-depleted stem cell transplant. The receptors were sampled from a girl under 10 years old with congenital amegakaryocytic thrombocytopenia, due to receive a stem cell transplant. Both conserved end residues are part of each CDR3. A D gene is named only where the DNA matches it firmly. Expanded clones get a size class; other rows say once, few or many, or leave the size out.

CDR3 protein	CDR3 DNA	D gene	V gene	clone size	J gene
CATSREGLAGTDTQYF	TGTGCCACCAGCAGAGAAGGACTAGCGGGCACAGATACGCAGTATTTT	TRBD2	TRBV15	.	TRBJ2-3
CSASLGAQPQHF	TGCAGTGCCTCCCTGGGGGCTCAGCCCCAGCATTTT	.	TRBV20-1	few	TRBJ1-5
CASSSSPGTGYEQYF	TGCGCCAGCAGCTCCAGTCCCGGGACAGGTTACGAGCAGTACTTC	TRBD1	TRBV5-1	.	TRBJ2-7
CASTLGVTSAYTDTQYF	TGTGCCAGCACCCTCGGGGTGACTAGCGCCTACACAGATACGCAGTATTTT	TRBD2	TRBV6-1	.	TRBJ2-3
CASSRNVDEKLFF	TGTGCCAGCAGCCGTAATGTTGACGAAAAACTGTTTTTT	.	TRBV7-7	few	TRBJ1-4
CSVGWGTGELFF	TGCAGCGTGGGGTGGGGGACCGGGGAGCTGTTTTTT	.	TRBV29-1	many	TRBJ2-2
CASSQVEFQPQHF	TGCGCCAGCAGCCAAGTCGAATTTCAGCCCCAGCATTTT	.	TRBV4-1	many	TRBJ1-5
CSARRDNYNEQFF	TGCAGTGCTCGCCGGGACAACTACAATGAGCAGTTCTTC	.	TRBV20-1	.	TRBJ2-1
CSARATAVEPQHF	TGCAGTGCTAGAGCGACCGCCGTAGAGCCCCAGCATTTT	.	TRBV20-1	few	TRBJ1-5
CASSQTGPRDLETQYF	TGCGCCAGCAGCCAAACGGGCCCGCGGGATTTAGAGACCCAGTACTTC	.	TRBV4-1	few	TRBJ2-5
CASSSRGVNEKLFF	TGTGCCAGCTCGTCAAGGGGCGTGAATGAAAAACTGTTTTTT	.	TRBV18	.	TRBJ1-4
CSADLGYDRGVDIQYF	TGCAGTGCTGACTTGGGATACGACAGGGGAGTAGACATTCAGTACTTC	TRBD1	TRBV20-1	many	TRBJ2-4
CASSERPYRNEQFF	TGTGCCAGCAGCGAACGACCATACAGGAATGAGCAGTTCTTC	.	TRBV9	many	TRBJ2-1
CATSDSDRGKTGELFF	TGTGCCACCAGTGACTCGGACAGGGGAAAGACCGGGGAGCTGTTTTTT	TRBD1	TRBV24-1	.	TRBJ2-2
CASSLNGAGYGYTF	TGTGCCAGCAGCTTAAACGGGGCTGGCTATGGCTACACCTTC	.	TRBV7-9	once	TRBJ1-2
CAWSVPAYYGYTF	TGTGCCTGGAGTGTACCAGCTTACTATGGCTACACCTTC	.	TRBV30	few	TRBJ1-2
CSARDYRLRVGEQFF	TGCAGTGCTAGGGACTATCGGTTAAGGGTTGGTGAGCAGTTCTTC	.	TRBV20-1	many	TRBJ2-1
CSALGGETQYF	TGCAGTGCTTTAGGGGGGGAGACCCAGTACTTC	.	TRBV20-1	.	TRBJ2-5
CASSPQQEPTGNTIYF	TGTGCCAGCTCACCCCAACAGGAGCCGACTGGAAACACCATATATTTT	.	TRBV18	many	TRBJ1-3
CASSSLTSGVQETQYF	TGTGCCAGCAGCTCCCTGACTAGCGGGGTCCAAGAGACCCAGTACTTC	TRBD2	TRBV7-9	.	TRBJ2-5
CSARGAGAPWEEQFF	TGCAGCGCTAGGGGCGCGGGAGCCCCTTGGGAGGAGCAGTTCTTC	TRBD2	TRBV29-1	few	TRBJ2-1
CSARQGWNTEAFF	TGCAGTGCTAGACAGGGTTGGAACACTGAAGCTTTCTTT	.	TRBV20-1	.	TRBJ1-1
CASSLRLAGGSSYEQYF	TGTGCCAGCAGCTTAAGGTTAGCGGGAGGCTCCTCCTACGAGCAGTACTTC	TRBD2	TRBV7-8	.	TRBJ2-7
CASSTGLTNTGELFF	TGCGCCAGCAGCACGGGACTGACTAACACCGGGGAGCTGTTTTTT	.	TRBV5-1	.	TRBJ2-2
CASSGDGNTEAFF	TGCGCCAGCAGCGGGGACGGTAACACTGAAGCTTTCTTT	.	TRBV5-1	many	TRBJ1-1
CASSPGRIRGYTF	TGCGCCAGCAGCCCGGGACGGATTAGAGGCTACACCTTC	.	TRBV5-1	.	TRBJ1-2
CAWSRFGISEAFF	TGTGCCTGGAGCCGGTTTGGCATTTCTGAAGCTTTCTTT	.	TRBV30	.	TRBJ1-1
CSVVDSYTEAFF	TGCAGCGTTGTGGACAGTTACACTGAAGCTTTCTTT	.	TRBV29-1	many	TRBJ1-1
CSAQRVGRENTGELFF	TGCAGTGCTCAGAGGGTTGGCAGGGAGAACACCGGGGAGCTGTTTTTT	.	TRBV20-1	.	TRBJ2-2
CASSLREVLYEQYF	TGTGCCAGCAGTTTAAGGGAGGTTCTCTACGAGCAGTACTTC	.	TRBV12-3/TRBV12-4	many	TRBJ2-7
CATRGSTSNVLTF	TGTGCCACGAGGGGTTCGACAAGCAACGTCCTGACTTTC	.	TRBV12-3/TRBV12-4	.	TRBJ2-6
CASSLSGLAGWGDTQYF	TGTGCCAGCAGCTTGAGTGGACTAGCGGGATGGGGCGATACGCAGTATTTT	TRBD2	TRBV5-4	many	TRBJ2-3
CATGHRATGELFF	TGTGCCACCGGTCACAGGGCCACCGGGGAGCTGTTTTTT	.	TRBV15	many	TRBJ2-2
CASSFQRANVLTF	TGTGCCAGCAGTTTCCAGAGGGCCAACGTCCTGACTTTC	.	TRBV28	.	TRBJ2-6
CSARPIRPYEQYF	TGCAGTGCTAGGCCCATAAGACCTTACGAGCAGTACTTC	.	TRBV20-1	many	TRBJ2-7
CASSLISSRTQYF	TGTGCCAGCAGCTTAATTAGTAGTCGTACGCAGTATTTT	.	TRBV7-2	few	TRBJ2-3
CASSLDRSEQYF	TGTGCCAGCAGCTTAGATAGGAGCGAGCAGTACTTC	.	TRBV11-2	many	TRBJ2-7
CASSSFQGSEKLFF	TGTGCCAGCAGTTCGTTCCAGGGTTCGGAAAAACTGTTTTTT	.	TRBV12-3/TRBV12-4	many	TRBJ1-4
CASSAGQGGRNTEAFF	TGTGCCAGCAGCGCGGGACAGGGAGGGAGGAACACTGAAGCTTTCTTT	TRBD1	TRBV11-2	many	TRBJ1-1
CASSRGTTSTDTQYF	TGTGCCAGCAGTCGCGGGACTACTAGCACAGATACGCAGTATTTT	TRBD2	TRBV28	many	TRBJ2-3
CASRVGVAGRETQYF	TGTGCCAGCAGAGTTGGAGTAGCGGGAAGGGAGACCCAGTACTTC	TRBD2	TRBV5-5	.	TRBJ2-5
CSASMGVGETQYF	TGCAGTGCTAGTATGGGAGTTGGGGAGACCCAGTACTTC	.	TRBV20-1	many	TRBJ2-5
CASRKEAMDEKLFF	TGTGCCAGCAGAAAAGAAGCGATGGATGAAAAACTGTTTTTT	.	TRBV12-3/TRBV12-4	many	TRBJ1-4
CASSDTGSNNEQFF	TGTGCCAGCAGTGACACAGGGTCTAACAATGAGCAGTTCTTC	.	TRBV6-1	many	TRBJ2-1
CASSFYAGGYEQYF	TGCGCCAGCAGCTTTTACGCGGGAGGGTACGAGCAGTACTTC	TRBD2	TRBV5-1	few	TRBJ2-7
CSARDGMGGRVNEQFF	TGCAGTGCTAGAGATGGGATGGGCGGGAGGGTAAATGAGCAGTTCTTC	TRBD2	TRBV20-1	.	TRBJ2-1
CASSIDRAPNYGYTF	TGCGCCAGCAGCATCGACAGGGCCCCTAACTATGGCTACACCTTC	TRBD1	TRBV5-1	.	TRBJ1-2
CASRRGPSSGNTIYF	TGTGCCAGTAGAAGGGGCCCAAGCTCTGGAAACACCATATATTTT	.	TRBV19	.	TRBJ1-3
CASSKVGQGAYEQYF	TGCGCCAGCAGCAAGGTAGGACAGGGGGCCTACGAGCAGTACTTC	TRBD1	TRBV4-1	.	TRBJ2-7
CSARVGLGPYNSPLHF	TGCAGTGCTAGGGTGGGGCTTGGCCCCTATAATTCACCCCTCCACTTT	.	TRBV20-1	few	TRBJ1-6